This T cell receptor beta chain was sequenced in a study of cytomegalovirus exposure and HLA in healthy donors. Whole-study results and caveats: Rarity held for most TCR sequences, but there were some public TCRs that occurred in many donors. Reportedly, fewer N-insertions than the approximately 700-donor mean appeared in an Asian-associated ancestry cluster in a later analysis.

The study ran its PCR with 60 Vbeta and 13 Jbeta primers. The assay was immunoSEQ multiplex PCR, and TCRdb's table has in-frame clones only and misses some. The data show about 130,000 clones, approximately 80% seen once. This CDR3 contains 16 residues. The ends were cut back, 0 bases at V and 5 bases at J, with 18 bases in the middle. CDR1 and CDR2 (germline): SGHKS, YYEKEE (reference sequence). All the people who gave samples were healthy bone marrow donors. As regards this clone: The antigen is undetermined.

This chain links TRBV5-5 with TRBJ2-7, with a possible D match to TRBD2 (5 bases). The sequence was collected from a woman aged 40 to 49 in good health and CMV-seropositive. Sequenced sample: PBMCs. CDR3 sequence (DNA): TGTGCCAGCAGCTTGGGAGCTGGGTTGGAGGCCCACGAGCAGTACTTC. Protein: CASSLGAGLEAHEQYF.